This T cell receptor (beta chain) came from a study of T-cell memory formation after mild COVID-19. CDR3 length: 13 residues. Trimming cost V 5 bases and J 5 bases, with 12 bases left between them. Germline V gene sequence: CDR1 SEHNR, CDR2 FQNEAQ (reference sequence). TCRdb passed the 5' RACE reads through MiXCR, listing each CDR3 protein once. The table shows around 340,000 distinct CDR3 sequences, with under 25% occurring only once. This TCR was sampled from an adult woman who had mild COVID-19 (a few samples of this study predate the infection). Cell type and time point are not known. This chain connects TRBV7-9 to TRBJ1-2, with D unclear. Sequenced: PBMCs or a T cell subset sorted from them (not recorded which). CDR3 DNA sequence: TGTGCCAGCAGCCCAGTAGCGGCATATGGCTACACCTTC. Its translation: CASSPVAAYGYTF.